Below, 30 T cell receptor beta chains from the same sample are listed, as sequenced in a study of T-cell reconstitution after alpha-beta-depleted transplantation in children. During its preparation, the TCRbeta library received unique molecular identifiers. TCRdb re-called the PCR reads with MiXCR, one entry per CDR3 protein. In the table there are about 400,000 distinct CDR3 sequences, around 15% of which are singletons. Here the sequenced sample was PBMCs, mostly from graft donor cells, taken 360 days after TCRalphabeta/CD19-depleted stem cell transplant. The origin of the receptors is a boy in the first two years of life who had a stem cell transplant for Wiskott-Aldrich syndrome, so the T cells may come from the graft donor.

V is TRBV13 and J is TRBJ2-7, with 9 bases that match TRBD1. This CDR3 comprises 15 residues. The trim removed 5 bases at V and 1 base at J, leaving 6 bases unmatched. Looked up from germline, CDR1 is PRHDT and CDR2 is FYEKMQ (reference sequence). CDR3 in amino acids: CASSPGDRVSYEQYF. DNA of the CDR3: TGTGCCAGCAGCCCCGGGGACAGGGTTTCCTACGAGCAGTACTTC.

This clonotype was seen more than once but under ten times. DNA for the CDR3: TGTGCCATCAGTGAAGACAGGGCTGGCTACACCTTC. Its protein product is CAISEDRAGYTF. V is TRBV10-3 and J is TRBJ1-2, with TRBD1 matching 7 bases. Germline V gene lookup returns CDR1 ENHRY and CDR2 SYGVKD. This CDR3 spans 12 amino acids. The junction had 2 bases not matched to a gene; V was cut back by 3 bases and J by 7 bases.

A few counts support this clonotype. V gene TRBV5-1 combines with J gene TRBJ1-1; D is possibly TRBD1 (5 bases). The CDR3 sequence is 15 residues long. CDR1 and CDR2 from the germline V gene are SGHRS and YFSETQ. V lost 0 bases, J lost 3 bases, and 12 bases lay in between. This CDR3 reads CASSLAGTRDTEAFF. The CDR3 DNA sequence: TGCGCCAGCAGCTTGGCCGGGACGAGGGACACTGAAGCTTTCTTT. Together with reference TRBV5-1 and TRBJ1-1, the CDR3 gives the full variable domain: KAGVTQTPRYLIKTRGQQVTLSCSPISGHRSVSWYQQTPGQGLQFLFEYFSETQRNKGNFPGRFSGRQFSNSRSEMNVSTLELGDSALYLCASSLAGTRDTEAFFGQGTRLTVV.

This clonotype was counted a few times. The chain links TRBV5-5 to TRBJ2-7, with D possibly TRBD1 on 6 matching bases. This CDR3 is 14 amino acids long. V was clipped by 3 bases and J by 3 bases, with 13 bases between them. Germline V lookup: CDR1 SGHKS, CDR2 YYEKEE (reference sequence). For the CDR3, the DNA is TGTGCCAGCAGCTCCACTACAGGGTACTACGAGCAGTACTTC. It encodes CASSSTTGYYEQYF.

The chain employs TRBV2 and TRBJ2-2, with TRBD2 matching over 7 bases. Per the germline V gene, CDR1 is SNHLY and CDR2 is FYNNEI. V lost 3 bases and J lost 0; bases outside the gene matches: 4. The CDR3 sequence is 16 residues long. CDR3: CASSDPSGPNTGELFF. The CDR3 bases are TGTGCCAGCAGTGACCCTAGCGGTCCGAACACCGGGGAGCTGTTTTTT.

This clonotype was detected only a few times. The chain couples TRBV2 to TRBJ2-1; 8 bases align to TRBD2. V was pared by 3 bases and J by 4 bases, with 5 bases of the junction left unmatched. The CDR3 covers 15 residues. Germline CDR1 and CDR2: SNHLY and FYNNEI. The chain's CDR3 is CASSDAGGVYNEQFF. CDR3 DNA: TGTGCCAGCAGTGACGCGGGGGGAGTTTACAATGAGCAGTTCTTC.

This sequence joins TRBV7-9 and TRBJ2-3; D possibly corresponds to TRBD2 (5 bases). V was shortened by 5 bases and J by 0 bases, with 15 bases between the two germline ends. The CDR3 has 16 residues. CDR1 is SEHNR and CDR2 is FQNEAQ in the germline V gene (reference sequence). The CDR3 bases are TGTGCCAGCAGCGCTACACGGGATCAAAGCACAGATACGCAGTATTTT. Translating gives CASSATRDQSTDTQYF.

This clonotype occurred a few times. This chain joins TRBV24-1 and TRBJ2-5, with D maybe TRBD1 (5 bases). The CDR3 runs 14 residues. Looked up from germline, CDR1 is KGHDR and CDR2 is SFDVKD. Trimming took off 3 bases at V and 1 base at J, with 8 bases between the two ends. CDR3 coding DNA: TGTGCCACCAGTGATCACAGGACCCAAGAGACCCAGTACTTC. Its protein product is CATSDHRTQETQYF.

The rearrangement joins TRBV7-9 to TRBJ2-1, with 11 bases aligning to TRBD2. This CDR3 has 17 residues. Germline CDR1 SEHNR, CDR2 FQNEAQ (reference sequence). V was pared by 1 base and J by 9 bases, with 11 bases of the junction left unmatched. The CDR3 loop reads CASSLVVTSGSRCEQFF. The DNA for the CDR3 is TGTGCCAGCAGCTTAGTTGTTACTAGCGGGAGTCGTTGTGAGCAGTTCTTC.

In its sample, this clonotype was seen a few times. The rearrangement uses TRBV12-3 or TRBV12-4 and TRBJ2-1; TRBD1 is a possible D gene (5 bases). The CDR3 has 15 amino acids. V gave up 6 bases and J gave up 2 bases, with 14 bases separating them. The CDR3 sequence is CASSPRVYPYNEQFF. In DNA form, the CDR3 reads TGTGCCAGCAGCCCCAGGGTGTACCCCTACAATGAGCAGTTCTTC.

This clonotype has just a few counts. CDR3 residues: CASSSTRIYRGGETQYF. The CDR3 DNA reads TGTGCCAGCAGTTCCACGCGAATTTACAGGGGAGGGGAGACCCAGTACTTC. The chain is built from TRBV6-5 and TRBJ2-5; either TRBD1 or TRBD2 may supply D (7 bases each). CDR1 and CDR2 (germline): MNHEY, SVGAGI. The V and J ends lost 4 bases and 5 bases respectively, with 23 bases between them. The CDR3 extends over 17 amino acids.

The chain uses TRBV12-3 or TRBV12-4 and TRBJ2-2; a possible D gene is TRBD2 (5 bases). V shed 5 bases and J shed 4 bases, with 11 bases lying between them. This CDR3 is 14 amino acids long. This CDR3 reads CASSRSGSTGELFF. Written as DNA, the CDR3 is TGTGCCAGCAGTAGGAGCGGTTCCACCGGGGAGCTGTTTTTT.

This clonotype was detected only a few times. The chain combines TRBV7-6 with TRBJ1-1, with D tentatively TRBD1 (6 bases). Trimming left V 2 bases short and J 0 bases short, with 10 bases between. This CDR3 contains 15 residues. Germline loops: CDR1 SGHVS, CDR2 FNYEAQ. CDR3 DNA: TGTGCCAGCAGCTTACAACAGGGAATGAACACTGAAGCTTTCTTT. Translation gives CASSLQQGMNTEAFF.

This chain joins TRBV9 and TRBJ2-7; 7 positions match TRBD2. The CDR3 is 13 amino acids. Trimming cost V 2 bases and J 8 bases; bases outside gene matches: 7. The germline CDR1 and CDR2 sequences are SGDLS and YYNGEE. The chain's CDR3 is CASSVIGAGQQYF. The CDR3 DNA reads TGTGCCAGCAGCGTGATTGGAGCGGGGCAGCAGTACTTC. The full variable domain, rest sourced from reference TRBV9 and TRBJ2-7, is DSGVTQTPKHLITATGQRVTLRCSPRSGDLSVYWYQQSLDQGLQFLIQYYNGEERAKGNILERFSAQQFPDLHSELNLSSLELGDSALYFCASSVIGAGQQYFGPGTRLTVT.

This clonotype turned up a few times. V usage is TRBV7-2 and J usage is TRBJ2-3; D is possibly TRBD1 or TRBD2 (6 bases each). The germline CDR1 and CDR2 sequences are SGHTA and FQGNSA. This CDR3 is 16 amino acids long. With 7 bases removed from V and 2 bases from J, the gap between germline ends came to 19 bases. The CDR3 is CASNWRGTLSTDTQYF. The CDR3 DNA reads TGTGCCAGCAATTGGCGCGGGACACTTTCCACAGATACGCAGTATTTT.

The table lists this clonotype with a few counts. This chain connects TRBV25-1 to TRBJ2-5; 7 bases are shared with TRBD2. Germline CDR1 MGHDK, CDR2 SYGVNS. The V gene end was trimmed by 8 bases and the J gene end by 0 bases; junction bases not matched to a gene: 9. The CDR3 runs to 15 residues. Here the CDR3 reads CASGWGAGYQETQYF. The CDR3 nucleotides are TGTGCCAGCGGGTGGGGAGCGGGGTACCAAGAGACCCAGTACTTC.

A few counts support this clonotype. The CDR3 DNA follows: TGTGCCAGCAGCCAAGTTGGGAAGGATCAGCCCCAGCATTTT. It encodes CASSQVGKDQPQHF. V and J are TRBV4-2 and TRBJ1-5, with unresolved D. This CDR3 is built from 14 residues. V dropped 1 base and J dropped 5 bases, with 9 bases sitting between them. Germline V gene data show CDR1 as LGHNA and CDR2 as YNFKEQ.

This clonotype was recorded a few times. This rearrangement joins TRBV5-1 to TRBJ2-5; tentative D call: TRBD1 (5 bases). Between the trimmed V and J ends, which lost 7 bases and 0 bases, there was a span of 16 bases. The length of the CDR3 is 15 residues. The V gene's germline CDR1 is SGHRS and CDR2 YFSETQ. The CDR3 loop is CASGHQGDYQETQYF. CDR3 nucleotides: TGCGCCAGCGGCCACCAGGGCGACTACCAAGAGACCCAGTACTTC.

This clonotype was detected a few times. The chain has TRBV2 and TRBJ2-7; TRBD1 agrees at 7 bases. V was pared by 1 base and J by 6 bases, with 6 bases of the junction left unmatched. Looked up from germline, CDR1 is SNHLY and CDR2 is FYNNEI. The CDR3 is made up of 14 amino acids. The chain's CDR3 is CASSEVTGSGEQYF. The CDR3 DNA follows: TGTGCCAGCAGTGAAGTGACAGGGTCCGGCGAGCAGTACTTC.

In this sample, this clonotype turned up a few times. This sequence joins TRBV12-3 or TRBV12-4 and TRBJ1-4; D is undetermined. V gave up 5 bases and J gave up 0 bases, with 7 bases separating them. CDR3 size: 14 residues. The CDR3 region has the DNA TGTGCCAGCAGTAGACGATCAACTAATGAAAAACTGTTTTTT. Protein sequence: CASSRRSTNEKLFF.

This clonotype was seen more than once but under ten times. The rearrangement links TRBV11-2 to TRBJ1-1; weak D call: TRBD1 (5 bases). Between the trimmed V and J ends, which lost 2 bases and 4 bases, there was a span of 11 bases. CDR1 SGHAT and CDR2 FQNNGV come from the germline V gene. This CDR3 has 14 amino acids. CDR3 DNA: TGTGCCAGCAGCTTAAAGGTGGGGGGCACTGAAGCTTTCTTT. It codes for CASSLKVGGTEAFF. Looking up the rest from reference TRBV11-2 and TRBJ1-1 gives the full variable domain: EAGVAQSPRYKIIEKRQSVAFWCNPISGHATLYWYQQILGQGPKLLIQFQNNGVVDDSQLPKDRFSAERLKGVDSTLKIQPAKLEDSAVYLCASSLKVGGTEAFFGQGTRLTVV.

A few counts support this clonotype. The chain combines TRBV5-5 with TRBJ1-6, with 7 positions matching TRBD1. This CDR3 region has 16 residues. With V trimmed by 0 bases and J by 10 bases, 10 bases remained unmatched. Germline assignment: CDR1 SGHKS and CDR2 YYEKEE (reference sequence). CDR3 DNA: TGTGCCAGCAGCTTGGTAGGGGGGACAGTTCCCTCACCCCTCCACTTT. Its protein is CASSLVGGTVPSPLHF. The full variable domain, in which reference TRBV5-5 and TRBJ1-6 provide the parts outside the CDR3, is DAGVTQSPTHLIKTRGQQVTLRCSPISGHKSVSWYQQVLGQGPQFIFQYYEKEERGRGNFPDRFSARQFPNYSSELNVNALLLGDSALYLCASSLVGGTVPSPLHFGNGTRLTVT.

The chain recombines TRBV2 with TRBJ2-4; D might be TRBD2 (6 bases). Between the trimmed V and J ends, which lost 6 bases and 11 bases, there was a span of 14 bases. Germline V gene data show CDR1 as SNHLY and CDR2 as FYNNEI. This CDR3 spans 12 amino acids. The CDR3 loop is CASREGRLLQYF. The CDR3 nucleotides read TGTGCCAGCAGGGAGGGGAGGCTTCTTCAGTACTTC. Filled out from reference TRBV2 and TRBJ2-4, the complete variable domain reads EPEVTQTPSHQVTQMGQEVILRCVPISNHLYFYWYRQILGQKVEFLVSFYNNEISEKSEIFDDQFSVERPDGSNFTLKIRSTKLEDSAMYFCASREGRLLQYFGAGTRLSVL.

The chain joins TRBV21-1 to TRBJ2-5. TRBV21-1 is shown as a pseudogene. This CDR3 is 11 amino acids long. The CDR3 region has the DNA TGTGCCAGCCATTATAAGGAGACCCAGTACTTC. This encodes CASHYKETQYF.

This clonotype qualifies as medium-sized. This chain uses TRBV7-4 with TRBJ2-2, with 7 bases matching TRBD1. The germline V gene encodes CDR1 SGHVT and CDR2 SQSDAQ. This CDR3 contains 16 residues. V was clipped by 4 bases and J by 1 base; unmatched bases: 6. The CDR3 region is CASSSRDRGNTGELFF. CDR3 nucleotide sequence: TGTGCCAGCAGCTCTCGGGACAGAGGGAACACCGGGGAGCTGTTTTTT. The full variable domain, in which reference TRBV7-4 and TRBJ2-2 provide the parts outside the CDR3, is GAGVSQSPRYKVAKRGRDVALRCDSISGHVTLYWYRQTLGQGSEVLTYSQSDAQRDKSGRPSGRFSAERPERSVSTLKIQRTEQGDSAVYLCASSSRDRGNTGELFFGEGSRLTVL.

The sample holds a few counts of this clonotype. V usage is TRBV12-3 or TRBV12-4 and J usage is TRBJ2-1; 13 bases map to TRBD2. The CDR3 covers 22 residues. The trim removed 3 bases at V and 0 bases at J, leaving 17 bases unmatched. The CDR3 DNA is TGTGCCAGCAGTTTGCGGACTAGCGGGGGCTGGACCCGACTCTCCTCCTACAATGAGCAGTTCTTC. Protein product: CASSLRTSGGWTRLSSYNEQFF.

This clonotype came up many times. The V gene is TRBV6-2 or TRBV6-3, the J gene TRBJ2-3, with 12 bases identical to TRBD2. CDR1 and CDR2 from the germline V gene are MNHEY and SVGEGT. The CDR3 covers 16 residues. With 2 bases clipped from V and 6 bases from J, the junction kept 6 bases outside the gene matches. CDR3 DNA: TGTGCCAGCAGTTACCCTCTAGCGGGAGGGCTGGATACGCAGTATTTT. It translates to CASSYPLAGGLDTQYF.

This clonotype was counted only a few times. V gene TRBV7-9 combines with J gene TRBJ2-5, with 8 bases identical to TRBD1. Germline values: CDR1 SEHNR, CDR2 FQNEAQ (reference sequence). The length of the CDR3 is 15 residues. The junction had 6 bases not matched to a gene; V was cut back by 4 bases and J by 2 bases. The CDR3 loop is CASSYRGNGQETQYF. For the CDR3, the DNA is TGTGCCAGCAGCTACAGGGGGAATGGGCAAGAGACCCAGTACTTC.

This clonotype occurred many times. The chain recombines TRBV20-1 with TRBJ2-5; D is ambiguous. Trimming shortened V by 0 bases and J by 4 bases, and 9 bases separated the two germline ends. The CDR3 has 13 amino acids. From germline, CDR1 is DFQATT and CDR2 SNEGSKA (reference sequence). The CDR3 sequence: CSARDAAPETQYF. In nucleotides, the CDR3 is TGCAGTGCTAGAGATGCGGCTCCAGAGACCCAGTACTTC.

The rearrangement links TRBV2 to TRBJ2-3, with D uncertain. The length of the CDR3 is 14 residues. V lost 3 bases and J 4 bases, leaving 11 bases between the germline ends. CDR1 is SNHLY, CDR2 FYNNEI, per germline. The CDR3 spells CASSDPGIADTQYF. The CDR3 DNA sequence: TGTGCCAGCAGTGATCCCGGAATCGCAGATACGCAGTATTTT.